Below, 29 T cell receptor beta chains from the same sample are listed, as sequenced in a study of shared clonotypes between healthy human individuals. The data were produced by immunoSEQ multiplex PCR, yet TCRdb's version contains in-frame clones alone and is incomplete. The repertoire holds over a million clones, with around 76% as singletons. Material for sequencing was memory CD4+ T cells sorted from blood. This sample's subset: CD45RA-negative fraction. Every receptor here comes from a man aged 18 to 29 in good health.

The rearrangement links TRBV5-5 to TRBJ2-7, with 10 bases identical to TRBD1. V lost 4 bases and J lost 2; bases outside the gene matches: 6. The CDR3 is 15 amino acids. The germline V gene encodes CDR1 SGHKS and CDR2 YYEKEE (reference sequence). The CDR3 region is CASSPGQGVAYEQYF. CDR3 nucleotide sequence: TGTGCCAGCAGCCCCGGACAGGGGGTTGCCTACGAGCAGTACTTC.

The chain recombines TRBV5-6 with TRBJ2-3, with TRBD1 matching over 8 bases. This CDR3 comprises 16 residues. V dropped 2 bases and J dropped 3; count of bases not matched to a gene: 8. Germline-derived CDR1 and CDR2 are SGHDT and YYEEEE. The CDR3 DNA sequence: TGTGCCAGCAGCTTCGTAACAGGGGGTTTTACAGATACGCAGTATTTT. Its translation is CASSFVTGGFTDTQYF.

V gene TRBV2 combines with J gene TRBJ1-1; D may be TRBD1 (6 bases). The length of the CDR3 is 14 residues. Germline CDR1 is SNHLY and CDR2 is FYNNEI. Trimming cost V 6 bases and J 1 base, with 12 bases left between them. The CDR3 region has the DNA TGTGCCAGCAGCTACGGACAGTCGAACACTGAAGCTTTCTTT. Translation: CASSYGQSNTEAFF. Drawing the rest from reference TRBV2 and TRBJ1-1, the complete variable domain is EPEVTQTPSHQVTQMGQEVILRCVPISNHLYFYWYRQILGQKVEFLVSFYNNEISEKSEIFDDQFSVERPDGSNFTLKIRSTKLEDSAMYFCASSYGQSNTEAFFGQGTRLTVV.

The chain employs TRBV18 and TRBJ1-5; perhaps TRBD1 as D (6 bases). Deletions cut 3 bases from V and 7 bases from J, with 16 bases between. There are 15 residues in the CDR3. Per the germline V gene, CDR1 is KGHSH and CDR2 is LQKENI. CDR3 protein: CASSPLQGQGQPQHF. Written as DNA, the CDR3 is TGTGCCAGCTCACCGCTCCAGGGGCAAGGACAGCCCCAGCATTTT.

The rearrangement uses TRBV9 and TRBJ2-1, with 7 positions matching TRBD1. CDR3 length: 15 amino acids. Germline V gene data show CDR1 as SGDLS and CDR2 as YYNGEE. Trimming cost V 4 bases and J 10 bases; bases outside gene matches: 14. The CDR3 DNA reads TGTGCCAGCAGCTCGAAAGGGGACAGCCTACTAGAGCAGTTCTTC. This codes for CASSSKGDSLLEQFF.

The chain employs TRBV10-2 and TRBJ1-2; D gene ambiguous. V was trimmed by 0 bases and J by 8 bases, leaving 13 bases between them. The germline V gene has CDR1 WSHSY and CDR2 SAAADI. This CDR3 has 14 amino acids. CDR3 protein: CASSESNHRSGYTF. The DNA of the CDR3 is TGCGCCAGCAGTGAGTCGAATCATCGGTCGGGCTACACCTTC.

The rearrangement links TRBV2 to TRBJ2-5; D unclear. Trimming took 4 bases from V and 5 from J, leaving 14 bases between them. This CDR3 has 14 residues. CDR1 SNHLY and CDR2 FYNNEI come from the germline V gene. The CDR3 here is CASSAPLNGETQYF. As DNA, the CDR3 is TGTGCCAGCAGTGCGCCATTAAATGGGGAGACCCAGTACTTC.

This clone was recorded once. J is TRBJ2-1 and V is TRBV19, with 11 nucleotides matching TRBD1. Germline CDR1 and CDR2: LNHDA and SQIVND (reference sequence). The CDR3 totals 14 residues. The J segment lost 6 bases and the V segment lost 5 bases, leaving 3 bases of the junction unmatched. In DNA form, the CDR3 reads TGTGCCAGTAGTCGGACAGGGGGCCCCAATGAGCAGTTCTTC. It yields the protein CASSRTGGPNEQFF. The whole variable domain, remainder taken from reference TRBV19 and TRBJ2-1, is DGGITQSPKYLFRKEGQNVTLSCEQNLNHDAMYWYRQDPGQGLRLIYYSQIVNDFQKGDIAEGYSVSREKKESFPLTVTSAQKNPTAFYLCASSRTGGPNEQFFGPGTRLTVL.

A word on this clone: At one of its ends the junction is not consistent with the germline gene, which may arise from a read error. In nucleotides, the CDR3 is TGTGCCAGCAGTTATGTGACTAGCGGACGCGGCACGGACTTC. Translated: CASSYVTSGRGTDF. The rearrangement links TRBV6-1 to TRBJ2-7; 9 nucleotides line up with TRBD2. Germline V gene data show CDR1 as MNHNS and CDR2 as SASEGT. The CDR3 length is 14 residues.

The chain joins TRBV6-5 to TRBJ1-6; unclear D gene. Germline CDR1 MNHEY, CDR2 SVGAGI. The CDR3 contains 13 residues. Trimming pared 6 bases from V and 9 bases from J, leaving 12 bases between. The CDR3 region is CASRTGSTSPLHF. The CDR3 DNA follows: TGTGCCAGCAGGACGGGGAGCACTTCACCCCTCCACTTT.

V is TRBV30 and J is TRBJ2-1; D call uncertain. The germline CDR1 and CDR2 sequences are GTSNPN and SVGIG (reference sequence). Trimming pared 1 base from V and 10 bases from J, leaving 8 bases between. CDR3 length: 11 residues. Here the CDR3 DNA reads TGTGCCTGGAGTGGGGAATCGGAGCAGTTCTTC. Protein product: CAWSGESEQFF.

CDR3 nucleotides: TGTGCCTGGAGTGTAGGGGGTTCGAATGGCTACACCTTC. Its protein product is CAWSVGGSNGYTF. V usage is TRBV30 and J usage is TRBJ1-2; TRBD1 is a possible D gene (6 bases). This CDR3 contains 13 residues. Trimming cost V 0 bases and J 6 bases, with 11 bases left between them. Per germline, CDR1 GTSNPN and CDR2 SVGIG (reference sequence).

This clone was counted a few times. The chain carries TRBV5-1 and TRBJ2-3; 13 nucleotides agree with TRBD2. Germline CDR1 SGHRS, CDR2 YFSETQ. Unmatched junction bases numbered 6, after V lost 5 bases and J lost 6 bases. The CDR3 runs to 15 residues. The CDR3: CASRDGTSGADTQYF. Written as DNA, the CDR3 is TGCGCCAGCAGGGACGGGACTAGCGGGGCCGATACGCAGTATTTT.

The chain combines TRBV5-1 with TRBJ2-1; 11 positions agree with TRBD2. The V and J ends lost 3 bases and 7 bases, in that order; junction bases with no gene match: 9. Germline assignment: CDR1 SGHRS and CDR2 YFSETQ. This CDR3 region has 16 residues. The CDR3 nucleotides read TGCGCCAGCAGCTGGGCGACTAGCGGGACGTCTAATGAGCAGTTCTTC. Amino acid sequence: CASSWATSGTSNEQFF.

The gene calls are TRBV15 and TRBJ2-6; D is unresolved. This CDR3 spans 15 amino acids. Germline assignment: CDR1 LNHNV and CDR2 YYDKDF (reference sequence). Deletions cut 5 bases from V and 2 bases from J, with 10 bases between. As DNA, the CDR3 is TGTGCCACCAGCCCCTCGGTCCCTGGGGCCAACGTCCTGACTTTC. Its protein is CATSPSVPGANVLTF.

Written as DNA, the CDR3 is TGTGCCAGCAGTTACGAGGGTCAGCCCCAGCATTTT. Protein product: CASSYEGQPQHF. This chain joins TRBV6-5 and TRBJ1-5; no definite D call. CDR1 and CDR2 (germline): MNHEY, SVGAGI. CDR3 length: 12 amino acids. The germline V and J ends were trimmed by 2 bases and 6 bases, with 5 bases remaining between them.

The table lists this clone with a count of one. J is TRBJ1-2 and V is TRBV18; a possible D gene is TRBD1 (5 bases). Trimming cost V 11 bases and J 4 bases, with 17 bases left between them. The germline V gene encodes CDR1 KGHSH and CDR2 LQKENI. The CDR3 has 13 residues. CDR3 in DNA: TGTGCCGGGTCAGAAGGCAGGGCCTATGGCTACACCTTC. Protein product: CAGSEGRAYGYTF.

V and J are TRBV7-9 and TRBJ2-5; 9 nucleotides align to TRBD1. CDR1 and CDR2 from the germline V gene are SEHNR and FQNEAQ (reference sequence). CDR3 length: 15 amino acids. Trimming cost V 6 bases and J 5 bases; bases outside gene matches: 10. This CDR3 reads CASRATGGAWETQYF. Written as DNA, the CDR3 is TGTGCCAGCAGGGCCACAGGGGGCGCGTGGGAGACCCAGTACTTC.

This clone has a count of ten or more. The chain is built from TRBV28 and TRBJ1-1, with TRBD1 matching 7 bases. The germline V gene encodes CDR1 MDHEN and CDR2 SYDVKM. V shed 6 bases, J shed 11 bases, and the junction held 9 bases outside the gene matches. This CDR3 has 12 residues. CDR3 protein: CASRLPGGRAFF. CDR3 bases: TGTGCCAGCAGGTTACCAGGGGGTCGGGCTTTCTTT.

The V gene is TRBV5-4, the J gene TRBJ1-1; D remains unclear. The CDR3 consists of 13 residues. V was cut by 0 bases and J by 6 bases, with 9 bases left in between. The germline V gene encodes CDR1 SGHNT and CDR2 YYREEE (reference sequence). CDR3 sequence reads: CASSLDSYPEAFF. DNA of the CDR3: TGTGCCAGCAGCTTGGACAGTTACCCTGAAGCTTTCTTT.

The chain carries TRBV5-6 and TRBJ1-1; D is possibly TRBD1 (5 bases). The V and J ends lost 0 bases and 13 bases respectively, with 22 bases between them. Per germline, CDR1 SGHDT and CDR2 YYEEEE. This CDR3 is built from 15 residues. DNA for the CDR3: TGTGCCAGCAGCTTGGGGGGAGGGACGGCTCCTTTTGGTTTCTTT. Protein: CASSLGGGTAPFGFF.

The rearrangement uses TRBV7-2 and TRBJ1-2, with a tentative D call TRBD1 (6 bases). The CDR3 is 14 amino acids. Per germline, CDR1 SGHTA and CDR2 FQGNSA. Deletions cut 4 bases from V and 4 bases from J, with 13 bases between. CDR3 DNA: TGTGCCAGCAGCTCGAGGGGGGCCGCCTATGGCTACACCTTC. Its translation is CASSSRGAAYGYTF.

The gene calls are TRBV30 and TRBJ2-1; D could derive from TRBD1 or TRBD2 (5 bases each). The CDR3 loop spans 15 amino acids. V was pared by 0 bases and J by 5 bases, with 14 bases between. Germline loops: CDR1 GTSNPN, CDR2 SVGIG (reference sequence). CDR3 loop: CAWSVRQLRDNEQFF. The CDR3 nucleotides read TGTGCCTGGAGTGTAAGACAGTTGAGGGACAATGAGCAGTTCTTC.

The chain links TRBV6-1 to TRBJ2-1, with D uncertain. This CDR3 region has 14 residues. The germline CDR1 and CDR2 sequences are MNHNS and SASEGT. V was clipped by 1 base and J by 9 bases, with 13 bases between them. CDR3 DNA: TGTGCCAGCAGTGAAGGGTGGCAATCTTCTGAGCAGTTCTTC. Translating gives CASSEGWQSSEQFF.

Turning to this clone: The sample holds other DNA sequences that translate to the same CDR3. The V call is TRBV5-1, the J call TRBJ1-2; the D gene is possibly TRBD1 (6 bases). This CDR3 contains 14 residues. V lost 0 bases and J lost 4, with 10 bases in between. CDR1 is SGHRS, CDR2 YFSETQ, per germline. CDR3 in DNA: TGCGCCAGCAGCTTGGGGGGGCCTGGCTATGGCTACACCTTC. Translating gives CASSLGGPGYGYTF.

The chain has TRBV5-4 and TRBJ1-2; TRBD1 matches 10 bases. Losses at the gene ends were 0 bases for V and 8 bases for J; bases not matched to a gene: 7. The germline V gene encodes CDR1 SGHNT and CDR2 YYREEE (reference sequence). This CDR3 has 15 amino acids. The CDR3 sequence is CASSLVGQGFSGYTF. The CDR3 bases are TGTGCCAGCAGCTTGGTGGGACAGGGGTTCTCCGGCTACACCTTC.

V gene TRBV5-1 combines with J gene TRBJ2-2; TRBD1 agrees at 8 bases. Germline CDR1 SGHRS, CDR2 YFSETQ. V lost 4 bases and J lost 5; bases outside the gene matches: 10. CDR3 size: 16 residues. As DNA, the CDR3 is TGCGCCAGCAGCGATGGACAGGGAGGCGCAACCGGGGAGCTGTTTTTT. Translating it yields CASSDGQGGATGELFF. Looking up the rest from reference TRBV5-1 and TRBJ2-2 gives the full variable domain: KAGVTQTPRYLIKTRGQQVTLSCSPISGHRSVSWYQQTPGQGLQFLFEYFSETQRNKGNFPGRFSGRQFSNSRSEMNVSTLELGDSALYLCASSDGQGGATGELFFGEGSRLTVL.

This clone was found a few times. The chain has TRBV29-1 and TRBJ1-1, with 7 bases that match TRBD1. The CDR3 length is 13 residues. V shed 0 bases and J 4 bases; nucleotides not matched to a gene: 2. The germline V gene has CDR1 SQVTM and CDR2 ANQGSEA. CDR3 DNA sequence: TGCAGCGTTGAAGATAACAGGGGCACTGAAGCTTTCTTT. This translates into CSVEDNRGTEAFF.

The gene calls are TRBV15 and TRBJ2-5, with 7 positions matching TRBD1. The CDR3 totals 13 residues. J was trimmed by 3 bases and V by 3 bases; bases with no gene match: 1. Germline CDR1 LNHNV, CDR2 YYDKDF (reference sequence). In nucleotides, the CDR3 is TGTGCCACCAGCAGGGGACAGAAAGAGACCCAGTACTTC. Amino acid sequence: CATSRGQKETQYF.